These 23 T cell receptor beta chains were sequenced from one sample in a study of blood T cell repertoires in COVID-19. Clones were read by immunoSEQ multiplex PCR, and TCRdb kept only the in-frame ones, dropping some. The table has 290,000 or so clones, around 85% seen once. The sequenced material came from peripheral blood. Receptors originate from a man aged 45-65 years with active or convalescent COVID-19.

J is TRBJ1-2 and V is TRBV6-1; D gene ambiguous. CDR3 size: 15 residues. V lost 1 base and J lost 4, with 13 bases in between. Germline V lookup: CDR1 MNHNS, CDR2 SASEGT. The CDR3 DNA sequence: TGTGCCAGCAGTGAAGAAACCGACGGGTTCTATGGCTACACCTTC. It encodes CASSEETDGFYGYTF.

The chain joins TRBV6-6 to TRBJ1-6, with 9 positions matching TRBD1. CDR3 length: 16 residues. The germline CDR1 and CDR2 sequences are MNHNY and SVGAGI (reference sequence). The V and J ends lost 5 bases and 7 bases, in that order; junction bases with no gene match: 9. CDR3 protein: CASSAIAGTGNSPLHF. The CDR3 DNA reads TGTGCCAGCAGTGCCATAGCCGGGACAGGGAATTCACCCCTCCACTTT.

The CDR3 nucleotides read TGTGCCAGTAGTGGGGCGCAGGTAGGCAATCAGCCCCAGCATTTT. It translates to CASSGAQVGNQPQHF. This chain connects TRBV19 to TRBJ1-5; weak D call: TRBD1 (5 bases). Per germline, CDR1 LNHDA and CDR2 SQIVND (reference sequence). V was shortened by 5 bases and J by 2 bases, with 13 bases between the two germline ends. This CDR3 region has 15 residues.

About this clone: The junction does not match germline at one end; this may be a read error. The chain joins TRBV7-8 to TRBJ1-1; tentatively, D is TRBD1 (5 bases). There are 15 residues in the CDR3. From germline, CDR1 is SGHVS and CDR2 FQNEAQ. The CDR3 region is CASSLMIAGGELGIF. The DNA of the CDR3 is TGTGCCAGCAGTTTAATGATAGCCGGGGGAGAGCTGGGGATCTTT.

This sequence joins TRBV5-5 and TRBJ1-2, with D tentatively TRBD1 (6 bases). V was pared by 3 bases and J by 4 bases, with 16 bases between. The CDR3 contains 15 residues. Germline V gene sequence: CDR1 SGHKS, CDR2 YYEKEE (reference sequence). The CDR3 DNA sequence: TGTGCCAGCAGCTACGGGACACGACATTCCTATGGCTACACCTTC. It codes for CASSYGTRHSYGYTF. Looking up the rest from reference TRBV5-5 and TRBJ1-2 gives the full variable domain: DAGVTQSPTHLIKTRGQQVTLRCSPISGHKSVSWYQQVLGQGPQFIFQYYEKEERGRGNFPDRFSARQFPNYSSELNVNALLLGDSALYLCASSYGTRHSYGYTFGSGTRLTVV.

The chain employs TRBV29-1 and TRBJ2-7; tentative D call: TRBD2 (6 bases). Germline assignment: CDR1 SQVTM and CDR2 ANQGSEA. Trimming pared 8 bases from V and 3 bases from J, leaving 14 bases between. The CDR3 has 12 residues. In nucleotides, the CDR3 is TGCAGCTTCCGGGACTCAAGCTACGAGCAGTACTTC. It codes for CSFRDSSYEQYF.

The rearrangement links TRBV4-1 to TRBJ1-2; TRBD1 matches 9 bases. This CDR3 has 15 amino acids. Germline lookup yields CDR1 MGHRA and CDR2 YSYEKL. J gave up 2 bases and V 3 bases, and 4 bases lay outside the gene matches. The CDR3 protein is CASSQTGGANYGYTF. CDR3 bases: TGCGCCAGCAGCCAGACAGGGGGTGCCAACTATGGCTACACCTTC.

This chain joins TRBV6-4 and TRBJ2-7; D may be TRBD1 (5 bases). There are 13 residues in the CDR3. Germline CDR1 is MRHNA and CDR2 is SNTAGT. V lost 2 bases and J 11 bases, leaving 16 bases between the germline ends. CDR3 amino acids: CASSDPSTAPEYF. The CDR3 DNA reads TGTGCCAGCAGTGACCCGTCGACAGCTCCGGAGTACTTC.

Here the CDR3 reads CASSAGGECEQYF. CDR3 DNA: TGTGCCAGCTCAGCGGGGGGGGAGTGCGAGCAGTACTTC. J is TRBJ2-7 and V is TRBV6-7; 10 nucleotides line up with TRBD2. TRBV6-7 is identified as an open reading frame with a role that is uncertain. V gave up 8 bases and J gave up 6 bases; unmatched junction bases: 7. This CDR3 region has 13 residues.

The V call is TRBV5-4, the J call TRBJ2-1; TRBD2 is a possible D gene (5 bases). This CDR3 spans 15 amino acids. The V gene lost 0 bases and the J gene lost 0 bases, with 7 bases spanning the gap. Germline values: CDR1 SGHNT, CDR2 YYREEE (reference sequence). The CDR3 nucleotides read TGTGCCAGCAGCTTGGCCGCGGGCTCCTACAATGAGCAGTTCTTC. This codes for CASSLAAGSYNEQFF.

The gene calls are TRBV30 and TRBJ1-1; no definite D call. With 1 base removed from V and 3 bases from J, the gap between germline ends came to 6 bases. Germline V gene data show CDR1 as GTSNPN and CDR2 as SVGIG (reference sequence). The CDR3 is 12 amino acids. CDR3 sequence: CAWSGGDTEAFF. The CDR3 bases are TGTGCCTGGAGTGGGGGAGACACTGAAGCTTTCTTT.

The rearrangement uses TRBV27 and TRBJ2-7; perhaps TRBD2 as D (5 bases). V shed 6 bases and J shed 4 bases, with 16 bases lying between them. The CDR3 contains 14 residues. CDR1 and CDR2 (germline): MNHEY, SMNVEV (reference sequence). As DNA, the CDR3 is TGTGCCAGCAGCCCTCGGGGATATACTTACGAGCAGTACTTC. This encodes CASSPRGYTYEQYF.

The chain combines TRBV3-1 (or the pseudogene TRBV3-2) with TRBJ2-5, with a tentative D call TRBD1 (6 bases). This CDR3 region has 15 residues. The germline V gene encodes CDR1 LGHDT and CDR2 YNNKEL (reference sequence). Between the trimmed V and J ends, which lost 6 bases and 3 bases, there was a span of 17 bases. The CDR3 is CASSRQGHREETQYF. The CDR3 DNA reads TGTGCCAGCAGTCGTCAGGGACACCGGGAAGAGACCCAGTACTTC.

The chain links TRBV19 to TRBJ2-2, with 8 bases lining up with TRBD2. This CDR3 contains 14 residues. The V and J ends lost 8 bases and 3 bases, in that order; junction bases with no gene match: 5. Germline values: CDR1 LNHDA, CDR2 SQIVND (reference sequence). The CDR3 loop is CASYGGGYTGELFF. CDR3 nucleotide sequence: TGTGCCAGTTACGGGGGGGGATACACCGGGGAGCTGTTTTTT.

The genes are TRBV24-1 and TRBJ2-5; 10 bases agree with TRBD1. CDR1 is KGHDR and CDR2 is SFDVKD in the germline V gene. The junction had 4 bases not matched to a gene; V was cut back by 4 bases and J by 3 bases. This CDR3 comprises 15 residues. CDR3 protein: CATSDRGQGKETQYF. The CDR3 coding sequence is TGTGCCACCAGTGACCGGGGACAGGGGAAAGAGACCCAGTACTTC.

The rearrangement joins TRBV27 to TRBJ1-2; maybe TRBD1 (5 bases). The CDR3 extends over 13 amino acids. Between the trimmed V and J ends, which lost 4 bases and 4 bases, there was a span of 10 bases. Germline CDR1 MNHEY, CDR2 SMNVEV (reference sequence). CDR3 in amino acids: CASSYQGPYGYTF. Here the CDR3 DNA reads TGTGCCAGCAGTTACCAGGGCCCCTATGGCTACACCTTC.

This chain connects TRBV5-1 to TRBJ1-2; 7 bases line up with TRBD1. V was clipped by 4 bases and J by 4 bases; unmatched bases: 4. Germline lookup yields CDR1 SGHRS and CDR2 YFSETQ. The CDR3 sequence is 13 residues long. CDR3 residues: CASSPGTAYGYTF. In nucleotides, the CDR3 is TGCGCCAGCAGCCCCGGGACAGCCTATGGCTACACCTTC.

V is TRBV18 and J is TRBJ2-3, with D possibly matching TRBD2 (6 bases). Germline CDR1 is KGHSH and CDR2 is LQKENI. The V and J ends lost 1 base and 1 base respectively, with 9 bases between them. This CDR3 is 15 amino acids long. The CDR3 DNA follows: TGTGCCAGCTCACCACGGTTAGCGGGCACAGATACGCAGTATTTT. Amino acid sequence: CASSPRLAGTDTQYF.

The chain is built from TRBV7-8 and TRBJ2-5, with 10 positions matching TRBD2. There are 13 residues in the CDR3. Looked up from germline, CDR1 is SGHVS and CDR2 is FQNEAQ. Germline trimming cut 6 bases from V and 4 bases from J; bases unmatched to any gene: 2. In nucleotides, the CDR3 is TGTGCCAGCAGAGCGGGAGGGAGAGAGACCCAGTACTTC. Translating it yields CASRAGGRETQYF.

This clone was counted only a few times. The rearrangement joins TRBV19 to TRBJ2-7, with TRBD2 matching 7 bases. Germline V gene lookup returns CDR1 LNHDA and CDR2 SQIVND (reference sequence). The CDR3 contains 14 residues. Unmatched junction bases numbered 4, after V lost 5 bases and J lost 0 bases. The DNA for the CDR3 is TGTGCCAGTAGTTCGCGGGGGAACTCCTACGAGCAGTACTTC. Protein sequence: CASSSRGNSYEQYF. The variable domain in full, completed from reference TRBV19 and TRBJ2-7, reads DGGITQSPKYLFRKEGQNVTLSCEQNLNHDAMYWYRQDPGQGLRLIYYSQIVNDFQKGDIAEGYSVSREKKESFPLTVTSAQKNPTAFYLCASSSRGNSYEQYFGPGTRLTVT.

This clone appeared a few times. The chain combines TRBV5-1 with TRBJ2-7; possible D gene TRBD2, 6 bases. CDR3 length: 15 amino acids. In germline, CDR1 is SGHRS, CDR2 YFSETQ. V lost 0 bases and J lost 2, with 12 bases in between. The CDR3 sequence: CASSLEGGGAYEQYF. The CDR3 bases are TGCGCCAGCAGCTTGGAGGGTGGCGGGGCCTACGAGCAGTACTTC.

Note on this clone: The same CDR3 is also encoded by other DNA sequences in this sample. The chain employs TRBV7-2 and TRBJ1-2; perhaps TRBD1 as D (6 bases). Per the germline V gene, CDR1 is SGHTA and CDR2 is FQGNSA. The germline V and J ends were trimmed by 5 bases and 2 bases, with 9 bases remaining between them. The CDR3 covers 13 residues. CDR3 region: CASSPDRNYGYTF. The CDR3 DNA is TGTGCCAGCAGCCCGGACAGAAACTATGGCTACACCTTC.

This chain's CDR3 is CASSPDRAYGYTF. As DNA, the CDR3 is TGTGCCAGCTCACCTGACAGAGCTTATGGCTACACCTTC. The chain carries TRBV18 and TRBJ1-2, with D maybe TRBD1 (5 bases). V lost 3 bases and J lost 5, with 10 bases in between. The CDR3 loop spans 13 amino acids. CDR1 and CDR2 (germline): KGHSH, LQKENI.